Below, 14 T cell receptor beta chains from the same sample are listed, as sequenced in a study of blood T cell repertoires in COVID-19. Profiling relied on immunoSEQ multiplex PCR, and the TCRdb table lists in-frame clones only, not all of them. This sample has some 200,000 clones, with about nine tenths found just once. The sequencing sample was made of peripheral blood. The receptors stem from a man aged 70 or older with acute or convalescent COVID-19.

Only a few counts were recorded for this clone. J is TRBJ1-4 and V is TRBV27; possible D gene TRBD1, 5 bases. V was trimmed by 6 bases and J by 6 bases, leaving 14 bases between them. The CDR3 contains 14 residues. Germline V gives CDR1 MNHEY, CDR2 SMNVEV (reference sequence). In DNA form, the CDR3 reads TGTGCCAGCAGGTCCCGACAGACCTATGAAAAACTGTTTTTT. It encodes CASRSRQTYEKLFF. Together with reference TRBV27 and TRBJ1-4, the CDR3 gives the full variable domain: EAQVTQNPRYLITVTGKKLTVTCSQNMNHEYMSWYRQDPGLGLRQIYYSMNVEVTDKGDVPEGYKVSRKEKRNFPLILESPSPNQTSLYFCASRSRQTYEKLFFGSGTQLSVL.

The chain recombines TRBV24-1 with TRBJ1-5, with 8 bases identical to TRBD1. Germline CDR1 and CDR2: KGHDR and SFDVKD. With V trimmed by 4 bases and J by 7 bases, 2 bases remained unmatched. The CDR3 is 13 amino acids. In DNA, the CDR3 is TGTGCCACCAGTGAACAGGGGGGACAGCCCCAGCATTTT. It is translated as CATSEQGGQPQHF.

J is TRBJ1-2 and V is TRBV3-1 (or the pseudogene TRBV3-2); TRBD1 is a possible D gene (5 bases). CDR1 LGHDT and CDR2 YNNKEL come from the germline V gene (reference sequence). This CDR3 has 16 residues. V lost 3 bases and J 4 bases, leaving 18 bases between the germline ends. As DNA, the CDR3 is TGTGCCAGCAGCCAGGGGGGGATCGCAGAACCCTATGGCTACACCTTC. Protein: CASSQGGIAEPYGYTF.

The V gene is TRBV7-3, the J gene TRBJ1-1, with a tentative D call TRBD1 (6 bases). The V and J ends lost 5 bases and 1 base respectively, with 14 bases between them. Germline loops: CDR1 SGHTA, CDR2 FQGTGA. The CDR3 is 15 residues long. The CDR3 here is CASSAPGHQNTEAFF. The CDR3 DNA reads TGTGCCAGCAGCGCACCGGGACATCAGAACACTGAAGCTTTCTTT.

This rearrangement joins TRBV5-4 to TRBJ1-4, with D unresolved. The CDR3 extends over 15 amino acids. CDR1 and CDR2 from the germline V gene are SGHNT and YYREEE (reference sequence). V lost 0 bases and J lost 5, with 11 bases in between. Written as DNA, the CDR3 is TGTGCCAGCAGCTTGGGATCTGACGGGAATGAAAAACTGTTTTTT. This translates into CASSLGSDGNEKLFF.

The CDR3 DNA reads TGTGCCAGCCGGGAAGGGCCAGCAGATACGCAGTATTTT. Translated: CASREGPADTQYF. This chain links TRBV7-9 with TRBJ2-3; D perhaps matches TRBD2 (5 bases). V was pared by 8 bases and J by 4 bases, with 13 bases between. CDR1 and CDR2 from the germline V gene are SEHNR and FQNEAQ (reference sequence). CDR3 length: 13 residues.

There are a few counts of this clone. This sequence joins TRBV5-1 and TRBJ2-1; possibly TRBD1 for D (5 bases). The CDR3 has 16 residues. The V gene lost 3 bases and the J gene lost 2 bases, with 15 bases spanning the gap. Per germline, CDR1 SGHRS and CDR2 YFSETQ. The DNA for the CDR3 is TGCGCCAGCAGCTCTAATCCAGGGTCCACCTACAATGAGCAGTTCTTC. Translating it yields CASSSNPGSTYNEQFF.

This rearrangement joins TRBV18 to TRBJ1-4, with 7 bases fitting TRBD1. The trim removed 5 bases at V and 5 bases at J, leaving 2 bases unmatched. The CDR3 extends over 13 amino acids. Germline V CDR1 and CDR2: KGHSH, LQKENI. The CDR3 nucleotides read TGTGCCAGCTCAGGGACAGTAAATGAAAAACTGTTTTTT. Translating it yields CASSGTVNEKLFF. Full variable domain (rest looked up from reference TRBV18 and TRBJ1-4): NAGVMQNPRHLVRRRGQEARLRCSPMKGHSHVYWYRQLPEEGLKFMVYLQKENIIDESGMPKERFSAEFPKEGPSILRIQQVVRGDSAAYFCASSGTVNEKLFFGSGTQLSVL.

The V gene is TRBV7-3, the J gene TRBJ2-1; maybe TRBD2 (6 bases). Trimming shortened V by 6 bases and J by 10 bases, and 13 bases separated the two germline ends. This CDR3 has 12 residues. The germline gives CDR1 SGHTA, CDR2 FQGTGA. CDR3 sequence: CASSRVAGEQFF. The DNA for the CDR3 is TGTGCCAGCAGTCGGGTCGCGGGGGAGCAGTTCTTC.

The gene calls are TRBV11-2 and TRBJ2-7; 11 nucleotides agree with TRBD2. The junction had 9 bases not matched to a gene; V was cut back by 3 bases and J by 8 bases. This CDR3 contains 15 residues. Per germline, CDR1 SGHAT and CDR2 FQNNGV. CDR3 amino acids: CASSFDLAGGFKQYF. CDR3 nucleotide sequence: TGTGCCAGCAGCTTTGACTTAGCGGGAGGGTTCAAGCAGTACTTC.

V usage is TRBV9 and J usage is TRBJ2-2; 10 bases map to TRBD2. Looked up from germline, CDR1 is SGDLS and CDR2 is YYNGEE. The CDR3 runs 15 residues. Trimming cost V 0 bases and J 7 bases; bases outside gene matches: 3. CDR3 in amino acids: CASSVAASGSGELFF. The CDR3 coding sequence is TGTGCCAGCAGCGTAGCAGCTAGCGGGAGCGGGGAGCTGTTTTTT.

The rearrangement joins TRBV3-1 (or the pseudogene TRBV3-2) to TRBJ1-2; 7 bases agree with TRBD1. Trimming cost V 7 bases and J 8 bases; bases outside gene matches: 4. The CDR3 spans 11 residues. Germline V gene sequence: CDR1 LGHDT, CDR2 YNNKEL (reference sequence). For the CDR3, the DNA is TGTGCCAGCAAGGGGGCGCGGGGCTACACCTTC. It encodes CASKGARGYTF.

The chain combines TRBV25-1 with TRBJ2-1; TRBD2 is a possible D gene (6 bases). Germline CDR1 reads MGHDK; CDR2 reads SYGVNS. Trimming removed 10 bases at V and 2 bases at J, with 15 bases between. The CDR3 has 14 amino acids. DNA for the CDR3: TGTGCCATATCAACGGGGGTGCCCTACAATGAGCAGTTCTTC. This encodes CAISTGVPYNEQFF.

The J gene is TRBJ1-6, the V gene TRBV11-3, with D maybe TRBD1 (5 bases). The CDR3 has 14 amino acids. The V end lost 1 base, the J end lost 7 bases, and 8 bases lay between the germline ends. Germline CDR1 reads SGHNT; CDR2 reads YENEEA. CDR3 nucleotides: TGTGCCAGCAGCTTAGGCGGGGGGAATTCACCCCTCCACTTT. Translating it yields CASSLGGGNSPLHF.